One sample yielded the 11 T cell receptor beta chains listed below, sequenced in a study of graft-versus-host responses after intestinal transplantation. Some clones are missing from TCRdb's copy, which holds only in-frame ones; the method was immunoSEQ multiplex PCR. Here the sample spans about 17,000 clones, around three quarters being singletons. Graft samples were processed, releasing intraepithelial and lamina propria lymphocytes. This specimen was ileum tissue, taken roughly 490 days after intestinal transplant. These receptors were collected from a human patient who received an intestinal transplant, so some T cells may come from the graft donor.

The V and J genes are TRBV6-6 and TRBJ1-3; D not certain. Trimming cost V 0 bases and J 0 bases, with 6 bases left between them. Germline values: CDR1 MNHNY, CDR2 SVGAGI (reference sequence). The CDR3 runs 15 residues. CDR3 DNA sequence: TGTGCCAGCAGTTACTCCCGGGTCTCTGGAAACACCATATATTTT. It specifies CASSYSRVSGNTIYF.

The genes are TRBV6-5 and TRBJ2-3; 10 nucleotides line up with TRBD2. The CDR3 totals 15 residues. Germline V CDR1 and CDR2: MNHEY, SVGAGI. V dropped 2 bases and J dropped 5; count of bases not matched to a gene: 4. The CDR3 DNA sequence: TGTGCCAGCAGTTACCTAGCGGGGGTGGTAGATACGCAGTATTTT. Its protein product is CASSYLAGVVDTQYF.

Here the CDR3 DNA reads TGTGCCAGCTACCTATCCTACGAGCAGTACTTC. It yields the protein CASYLSYEQYF. The chain recombines TRBV2 with TRBJ2-7; D is unresolved. Germline CDR1 SNHLY, CDR2 FYNNEI. Trimming took off 8 bases at V and 1 base at J, with 6 bases between the two ends. The CDR3 is made up of 11 amino acids.

This clone was seen only a few times. The chain links TRBV19 to TRBJ2-2; D is unresolved. The CDR3 has 16 amino acids. V was shortened by 3 bases and J by 4 bases, with 15 bases between the two germline ends. Germline V gene sequence: CDR1 LNHDA, CDR2 SQIVND (reference sequence). The chain's CDR3 is CASSMAWRTSTGELFF. Here the CDR3 DNA reads TGTGCCAGTAGTATGGCGTGGCGGACGAGCACCGGGGAGCTGTTTTTT.

This chain links TRBV29-1 with TRBJ1-1; D ambiguous. Germline CDR1 and CDR2: SQVTM and ANQGSEA. Trimming removed 8 bases at V and 1 base at J, with 17 bases between. CDR3 length equals 14 residues. The CDR3 coding sequence is TGCAGCTGCCGTCCGACCCGGGAGAACACTGAAGCTTTCTTT. This sequence encodes CSCRPTRENTEAFF.

In this sample, this clone turned up a few times. J is TRBJ2-3 and V is TRBV5-4; D is unclear. V lost 2 bases to trimming and J lost 5 bases, with 6 bases between them. CDR1 is SGHNT, CDR2 YYREEE, per germline (reference sequence). The CDR3 sequence is 12 residues long. CDR3 coding DNA: TGTGCCAGCAGCTTCGATGTAGATACGCAGTATTTT. Protein product: CASSFDVDTQYF.

In its sample, this clone was seen a few times. The gene calls are TRBV15 and TRBJ2-5, with 7 bases aligning to TRBD2. Near its end, the DNA agrees better with TRBJ2-7, so the J call may be wrong. The CDR3 sequence is 15 residues long. The germline gives CDR1 LNHNV, CDR2 YYDKDF (reference sequence). As DNA, the CDR3 is TGTGCCACCAGCAAAGGGACGCTAGCGGACTACGAGCAGTACTTC. The encoded protein is CATSKGTLADYEQYF.

This clone was detected a few times. V gene TRBV9 combines with J gene TRBJ1-4; no clear D. Germline lookup yields CDR1 SGDLS and CDR2 YYNGEE. The CDR3 is 13 residues long. The V end lost 4 bases, the J end lost 2 bases, and 6 bases lay between the germline ends. The CDR3 loop is CASSPRTNEKLFF. The DNA of the CDR3 is TGTGCCAGCAGCCCTCGTACTAATGAAAAACTGTTTTTT.

Only a few counts were recorded for this clone. This chain links TRBV4-1 with TRBJ2-1, with TRBD2 identical over 11 bases. J was trimmed by 15 bases and V by 4 bases; bases with no gene match: 17. The CDR3 spans 16 residues. Germline CDR1 and CDR2: MGHRA and YSYEKL. CDR3 sequence: CASSLASGGLIGGWFF. The CDR3 DNA follows: TGCGCCAGCAGCCTCGCTAGCGGGGGGCTGATTGGAGGTTGGTTCTTC.

V usage is TRBV10-2 and J usage is TRBJ2-1; D is unresolved. Looked up from germline, CDR1 is WSHSY and CDR2 is SAAADI. This CDR3 has 12 amino acids. The V gene lost 6 bases and the J gene lost 8 bases, with 11 bases spanning the gap. CDR3 in amino acids: CASSSLEDEQFF. The DNA for the CDR3 is TGCGCCAGCAGCTCTCTAGAAGATGAGCAGTTCTTC.

The rearrangement joins TRBV2 to TRBJ1-3; maybe TRBD1 (5 bases). There are 12 residues in the CDR3. Trimming pared 4 bases from V and 4 bases from J, leaving 5 bases between. Looked up from germline, CDR1 is SNHLY and CDR2 is FYNNEI. CDR3 sequence (DNA): TGTGCCAGCAGTGCAGGGGGAAACACCATATATTTT. It yields the protein CASSAGGNTIYF.